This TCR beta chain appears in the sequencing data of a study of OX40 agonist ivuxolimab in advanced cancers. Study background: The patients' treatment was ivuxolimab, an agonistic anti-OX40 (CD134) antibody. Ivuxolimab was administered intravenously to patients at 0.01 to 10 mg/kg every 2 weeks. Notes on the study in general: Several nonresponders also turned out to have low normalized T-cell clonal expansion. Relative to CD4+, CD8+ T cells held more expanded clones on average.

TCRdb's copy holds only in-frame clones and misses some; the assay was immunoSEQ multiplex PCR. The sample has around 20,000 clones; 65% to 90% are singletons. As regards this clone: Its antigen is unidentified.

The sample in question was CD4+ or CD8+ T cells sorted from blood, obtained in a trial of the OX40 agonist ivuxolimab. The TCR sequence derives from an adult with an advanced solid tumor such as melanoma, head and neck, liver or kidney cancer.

The CDR3 spells CATNPTGNTEAFF. The CDR3 DNA reads TGTGCCACCAACCCGACAGGGAACACTGAAGCTTTCTTT. The chain links TRBV15 to TRBJ1-1; D may be TRBD1 (6 bases). This CDR3 region has 13 residues. Per the germline V gene, CDR1 is LNHNV and CDR2 is YYDKDF (reference sequence). The V end was cut by 7 bases, the J end by 1 base, with 10 bases between.